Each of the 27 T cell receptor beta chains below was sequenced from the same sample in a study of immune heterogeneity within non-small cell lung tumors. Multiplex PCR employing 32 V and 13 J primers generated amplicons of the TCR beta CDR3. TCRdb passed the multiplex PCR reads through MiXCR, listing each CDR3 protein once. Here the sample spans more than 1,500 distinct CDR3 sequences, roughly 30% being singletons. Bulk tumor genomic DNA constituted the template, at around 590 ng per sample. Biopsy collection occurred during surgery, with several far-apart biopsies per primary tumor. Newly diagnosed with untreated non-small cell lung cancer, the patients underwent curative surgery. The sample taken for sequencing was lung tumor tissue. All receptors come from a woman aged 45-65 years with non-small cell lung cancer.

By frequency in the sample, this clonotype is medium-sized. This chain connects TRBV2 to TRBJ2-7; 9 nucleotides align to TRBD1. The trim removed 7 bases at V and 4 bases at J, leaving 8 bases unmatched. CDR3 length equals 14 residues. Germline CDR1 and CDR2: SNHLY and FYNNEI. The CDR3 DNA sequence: TGTGCCAGCACAACCGGACAGGGGAAATACGAGCAGTACTTC. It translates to CASTTGQGKYEQYF.

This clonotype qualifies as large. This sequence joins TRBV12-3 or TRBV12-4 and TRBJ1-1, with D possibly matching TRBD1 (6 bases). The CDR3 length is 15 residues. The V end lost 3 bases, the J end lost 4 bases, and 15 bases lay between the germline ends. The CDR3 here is CASSLGGGQSTEAFF. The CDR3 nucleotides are TGTGCCAGCAGTTTGGGCGGGGGGCAGAGCACTGAAGCTTTCTTT.

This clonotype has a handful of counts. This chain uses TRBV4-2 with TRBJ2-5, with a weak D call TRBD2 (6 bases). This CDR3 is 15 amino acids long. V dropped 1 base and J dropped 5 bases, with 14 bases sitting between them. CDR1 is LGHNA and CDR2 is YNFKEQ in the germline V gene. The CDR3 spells CASSQVGGGEETQYF. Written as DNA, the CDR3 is TGTGCCAGCAGCCAAGTGGGGGGAGGAGAGGAGACCCAGTACTTC.

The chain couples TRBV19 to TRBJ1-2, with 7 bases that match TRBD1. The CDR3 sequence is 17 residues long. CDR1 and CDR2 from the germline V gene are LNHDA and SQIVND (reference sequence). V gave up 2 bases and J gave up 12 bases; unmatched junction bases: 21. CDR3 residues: CASSIRGQVPTYGYDTF. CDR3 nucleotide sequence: TGTGCCAGTAGTATACGAGGACAGGTCCCGACCTATGGCTACGACACCTTC.

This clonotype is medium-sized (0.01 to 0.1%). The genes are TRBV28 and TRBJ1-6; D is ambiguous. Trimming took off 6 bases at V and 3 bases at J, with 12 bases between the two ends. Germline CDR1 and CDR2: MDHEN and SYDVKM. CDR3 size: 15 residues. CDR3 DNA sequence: TGTGCCAGCAGGGGTGGCCAGTTCTATAATTCACCCCTCCACTTT. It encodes CASRGGQFYNSPLHF.

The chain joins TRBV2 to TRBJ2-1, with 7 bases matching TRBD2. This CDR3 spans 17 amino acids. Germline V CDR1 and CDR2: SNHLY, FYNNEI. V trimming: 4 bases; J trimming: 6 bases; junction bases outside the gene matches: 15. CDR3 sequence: CASSGVGFGGGSNEQFF. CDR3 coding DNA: TGTGCCAGCAGTGGGGTCGGGTTTGGCGGGGGTAGCAATGAGCAGTTCTTC.

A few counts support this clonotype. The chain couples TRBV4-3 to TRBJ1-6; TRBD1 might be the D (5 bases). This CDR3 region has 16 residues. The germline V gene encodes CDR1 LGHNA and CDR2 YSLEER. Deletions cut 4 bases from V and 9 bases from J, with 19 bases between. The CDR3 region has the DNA TGCGCCAGCAGCCCCACAGGATTCCGCCTCTCTTCACCCCTCCACTTT. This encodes CASSPTGFRLSSPLHF.

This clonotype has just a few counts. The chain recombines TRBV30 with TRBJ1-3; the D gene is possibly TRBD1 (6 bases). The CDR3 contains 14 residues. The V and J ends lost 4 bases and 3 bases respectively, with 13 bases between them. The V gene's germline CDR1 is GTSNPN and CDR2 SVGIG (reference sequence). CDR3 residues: CAWNLGTYGNTIYF. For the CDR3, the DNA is TGTGCCTGGAACCTAGGGACATATGGAAACACCATATATTTT. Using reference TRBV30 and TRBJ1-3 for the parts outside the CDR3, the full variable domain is SQTIHQWPATLVQPVGSPLSLECTVEGTSNPNLYWYRQAAGRGLQLLFYSVGIGQISSEVPQNLSASRPQDRQFILSSKKLLLSDSGFYLCAWNLGTYGNTIYFGEGSWLTVV.

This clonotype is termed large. DNA for the CDR3: TGTGCCAGCAGCGCAGGCATAGGGGGGGGGTCTTGGCAGCCCCAGCATTTT. It codes for CASSAGIGGGSWQPQHF. This chain uses TRBV2 with TRBJ1-5; a possible D gene is TRBD1 (6 bases). CDR3 size: 17 residues. Trimming shortened V by 6 bases and J by 7 bases, and 25 bases separated the two germline ends. Germline V gene lookup returns CDR1 SNHLY and CDR2 FYNNEI.

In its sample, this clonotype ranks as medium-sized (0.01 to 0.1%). The CDR3 here is CASTTGMWQPQHF. The DNA for the CDR3 is TGTGCCAGCACTACAGGGATGTGGCAGCCCCAGCATTTT. The chain has TRBV2 and TRBJ1-5, with D possibly matching TRBD1 (6 bases). Trimming pared 7 bases from V and 7 bases from J, leaving 14 bases between. Looked up from germline, CDR1 is SNHLY and CDR2 is FYNNEI. The CDR3 length is 13 residues.

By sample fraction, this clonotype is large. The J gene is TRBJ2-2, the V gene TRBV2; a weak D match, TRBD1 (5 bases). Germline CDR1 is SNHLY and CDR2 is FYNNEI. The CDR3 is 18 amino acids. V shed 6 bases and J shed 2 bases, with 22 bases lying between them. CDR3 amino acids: CASSDDGQGEKNTGELFF. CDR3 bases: TGTGCCAGCAGCGACGATGGGCAGGGCGAAAAAAACACCGGGGAGCTGTTTTTT.

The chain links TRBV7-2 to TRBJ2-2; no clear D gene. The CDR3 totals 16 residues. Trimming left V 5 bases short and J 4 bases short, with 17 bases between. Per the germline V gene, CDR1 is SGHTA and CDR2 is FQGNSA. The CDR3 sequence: CASSRPGLRGTGELFF. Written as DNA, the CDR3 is TGTGCCAGCAGCCGTCCGGGCCTTCGAGGCACCGGGGAGCTGTTTTTT.

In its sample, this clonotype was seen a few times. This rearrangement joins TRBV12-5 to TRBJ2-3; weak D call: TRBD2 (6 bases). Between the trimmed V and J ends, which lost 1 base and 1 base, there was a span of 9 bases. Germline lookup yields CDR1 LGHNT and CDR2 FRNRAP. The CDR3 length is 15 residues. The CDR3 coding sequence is TGTGCTAGTGGTTTGGGAGGGACTGGCACAGATACGCAGTATTTT. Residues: CASGLGGTGTDTQYF.

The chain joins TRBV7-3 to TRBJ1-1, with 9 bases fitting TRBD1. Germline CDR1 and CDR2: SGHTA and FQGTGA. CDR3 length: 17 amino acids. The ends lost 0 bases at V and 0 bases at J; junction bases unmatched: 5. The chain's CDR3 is CASSLTGTGPMNTEAFF. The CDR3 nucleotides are TGTGCCAGCAGCTTAACGGGGACAGGGCCGATGAACACTGAAGCTTTCTTT.

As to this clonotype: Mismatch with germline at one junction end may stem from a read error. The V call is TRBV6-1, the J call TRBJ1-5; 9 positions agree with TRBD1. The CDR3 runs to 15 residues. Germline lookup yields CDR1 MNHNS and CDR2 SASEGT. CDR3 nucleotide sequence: TGTGCCAGCAGCGAAGGACAGGGGCTGAATCAGCCCCAGCATTTT. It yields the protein CASSEGQGLNQPQHF.

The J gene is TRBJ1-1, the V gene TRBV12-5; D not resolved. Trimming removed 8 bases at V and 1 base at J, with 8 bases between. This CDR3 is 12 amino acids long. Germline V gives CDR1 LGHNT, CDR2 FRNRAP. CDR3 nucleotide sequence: TGTGCTAGTAGGTCCCAGAACACTGAAGCTTTCTTT. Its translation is CASRSQNTEAFF. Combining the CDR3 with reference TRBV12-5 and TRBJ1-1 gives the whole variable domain DARVTQTPRHKVTEMGQEVTMRCQPILGHNTVFWYRQTMMQGLELLAYFRNRAPLDDSGMPKDRFSAEMPDATLATLKIQPSEPRDSAVYFCASRSQNTEAFFGQGTRLTVV.

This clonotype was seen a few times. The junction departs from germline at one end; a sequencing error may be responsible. CDR3: CVITEAGTGSGGYTF. The CDR3 DNA reads TGTGTCATCACTGAAGCCGGGACAGGGTCAGGTGGCTACACCTTC. The rearrangement uses TRBV10-3 and TRBJ1-2, with 9 positions matching TRBD1. CDR3 length: 15 residues. Germline CDR1 ENHRY, CDR2 SYGVKD.

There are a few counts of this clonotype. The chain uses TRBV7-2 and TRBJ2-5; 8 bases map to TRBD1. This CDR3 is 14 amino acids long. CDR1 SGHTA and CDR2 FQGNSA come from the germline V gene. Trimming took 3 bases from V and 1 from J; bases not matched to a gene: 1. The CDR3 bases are TGTGCCAGCAGCTTCGACAGGGGCCAAGAGACCCAGTACTTC. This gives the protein CASSFDRGQETQYF.

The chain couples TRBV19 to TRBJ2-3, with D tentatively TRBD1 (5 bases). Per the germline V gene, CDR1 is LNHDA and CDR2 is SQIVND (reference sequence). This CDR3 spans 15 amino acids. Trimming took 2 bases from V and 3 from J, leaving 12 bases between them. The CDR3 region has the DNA TGTGCCAGTAGTATACTCAGGGATGGGACAGATACGCAGTATTTT. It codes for CASSILRDGTDTQYF.

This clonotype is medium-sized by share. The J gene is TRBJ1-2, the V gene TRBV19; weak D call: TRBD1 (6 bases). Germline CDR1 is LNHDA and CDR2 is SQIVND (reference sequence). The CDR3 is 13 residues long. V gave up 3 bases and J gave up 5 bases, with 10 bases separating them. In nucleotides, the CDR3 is TGTGCCAGTAGTATTCTGGACAGATATGGCTACACCTTC. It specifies CASSILDRYGYTF.

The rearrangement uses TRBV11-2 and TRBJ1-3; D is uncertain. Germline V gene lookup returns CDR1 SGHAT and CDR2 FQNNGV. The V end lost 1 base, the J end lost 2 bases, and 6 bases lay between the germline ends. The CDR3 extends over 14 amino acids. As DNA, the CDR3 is TGTGCCAGCAGCTTAGGACATACTGGAAACACCATATATTTT. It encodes CASSLGHTGNTIYF.

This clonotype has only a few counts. The CDR3 spells CASSLGMGMHEQYF. Written as DNA, the CDR3 is TGCGCCAGCAGCTTGGGCATGGGGATGCACGAGCAGTACTTC. The chain combines TRBV5-1 with TRBJ2-7; no clear D gene. Germline lookup yields CDR1 SGHRS and CDR2 YFSETQ. V dropped 0 bases and J dropped 5 bases, with 12 bases sitting between them. The length of the CDR3 is 14 residues.

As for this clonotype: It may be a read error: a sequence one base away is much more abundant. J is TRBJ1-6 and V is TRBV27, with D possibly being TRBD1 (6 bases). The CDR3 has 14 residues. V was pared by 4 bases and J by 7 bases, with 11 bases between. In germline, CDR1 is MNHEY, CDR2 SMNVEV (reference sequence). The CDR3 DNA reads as TGTGCCAGCAGTTACCAGGACAGAAATTCACCCCTCCACTTT. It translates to CASSYQDRNSPLHF.

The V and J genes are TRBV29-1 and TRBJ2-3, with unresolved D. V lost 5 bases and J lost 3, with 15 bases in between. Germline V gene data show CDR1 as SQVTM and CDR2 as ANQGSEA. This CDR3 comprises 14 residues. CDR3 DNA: TGCAGCGTTCACACCCCCTGGAGTACAGATACGCAGTATTTT. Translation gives CSVHTPWSTDTQYF.

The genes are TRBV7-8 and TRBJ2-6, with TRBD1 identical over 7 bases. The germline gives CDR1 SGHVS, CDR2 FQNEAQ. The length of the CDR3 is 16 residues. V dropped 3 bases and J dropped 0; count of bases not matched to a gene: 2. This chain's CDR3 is CASSFPGGSGANVLTF. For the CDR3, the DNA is TGTGCCAGCAGCTTCCCAGGGGGCTCTGGGGCCAACGTCCTGACTTTC. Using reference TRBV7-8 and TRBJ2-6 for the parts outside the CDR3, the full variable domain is GAGVSQSPRYKVAKRGQDVALRCDPISGHVSLFWYQQALGQGPEFLTYFQNEAQLDKSGLPSDRFFAERPEGSVSTLKIQRTQQEDSAVYLCASSFPGGSGANVLTFGAGSRLTVL.

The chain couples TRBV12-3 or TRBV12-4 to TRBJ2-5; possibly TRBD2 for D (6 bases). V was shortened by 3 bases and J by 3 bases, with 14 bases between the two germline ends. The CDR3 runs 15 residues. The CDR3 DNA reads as TGTGCCAGCAGTTTCAGGCGGGGTAGAAAAGAGACCCAGTACTTC. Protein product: CASSFRRGRKETQYF.

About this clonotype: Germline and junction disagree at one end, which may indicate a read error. The CDR3 protein is CASKGSRLAGFEHYF. The CDR3 region has the DNA TGTGCCAGCAAAGGGTCAAGACTAGCGGGGTTCGAGCATTACTTC. The chain combines TRBV6-1 with TRBJ2-7; 11 nucleotides agree with TRBD2. CDR3 size: 15 residues. The germline CDR1 and CDR2 sequences are MNHNS and SASEGT.